The 6 T cell receptor beta chains presented below share a single source sample, sequenced in a study of human T cells and chemical hapten exposure. As to time point: pre-sensitization, week 0. The treatment denotes: therapeutic diphenylcyclopropenone sensitization with weekly scalp DPC. TCRdb reprocessed the RACE reads via MiXCR and lists one record per CDR3 protein. The sample has under 45,000 distinct CDR3 sequences; about 11% are singletons. Specimen: whole blood, collected in connection with sensitization to the hapten diphenylcyclopropenone (DPC). The receptors here all came from a man aged 25-40 years with alopecia areata. Some clones in this sample may be carry-over from other donors' samples.

The gene calls are TRBV7-8 and TRBJ2-5; 11 bases are a match to TRBD2. Trimming cost V 7 bases and J 4 bases; bases outside gene matches: 17. This CDR3 comprises 18 residues. Germline CDR1 is SGHVS and CDR2 is FQNEAQ. In DNA, the CDR3 is TGTGCCAGCACCCCAGTGGGGACTAGCGGAATGAAGAGAGAGACCCAGTACTTC. It codes for CASTPVGTSGMKRETQYF.

V is TRBV27 and J is TRBJ2-4, with 9 bases aligning to TRBD2. Germline CDR1 is MNHEY and CDR2 is SMNVEV (reference sequence). The CDR3 spans 14 residues. J gave up 7 bases and V 5 bases, and 6 bases lay outside the gene matches. In DNA form, the CDR3 reads TGTGCCAGCAGTCCATATAGCGGGAGCAACATTCAGTACTTC. Its protein is CASSPYSGSNIQYF.

This clonotype was seen at least ten times. The rearrangement uses TRBV2 and TRBJ2-3; 7 positions agree with TRBD2. CDR1 and CDR2 from the germline V gene are SNHLY and FYNNEI. There are 15 residues in the CDR3. V dropped 6 bases and J dropped 0; count of bases not matched to a gene: 6. The CDR3: CASRLAETSTDTQYF. CDR3 DNA: TGTGCCAGCAGGCTAGCGGAAACTAGCACAGATACGCAGTATTTT.

This clonotype was observed a few times. The rearrangement links TRBV7-2 to TRBJ1-1; unclear D gene. CDR1 is SGHTA, CDR2 FQGNSA, per germline. V was trimmed by 1 base and J by 1 base, leaving 7 bases between them. The CDR3 has 14 amino acids. Here the CDR3 DNA reads TGTGCCAGCAGCTTAGGGGTGGCGAACACTGAAGCTTTCTTT. This codes for CASSLGVANTEAFF.

This clonotype was picked up many times. V usage is TRBV2 and J usage is TRBJ2-1, with TRBD2 matching over 8 bases. Unmatched junction bases numbered 10, after V lost 3 bases and J lost 15 bases. The germline CDR1 and CDR2 sequences are SNHLY and FYNNEI. The CDR3 runs 13 residues. The CDR3 reads CASSETGLAGGFF. CDR3 sequence (DNA): TGTGCCAGCAGTGAGACCGGTCTAGCGGGTGGGTTCTTC.

This clonotype was recorded at least ten times. V and J are TRBV4-2 and TRBJ1-4, with D possibly matching TRBD1 (6 bases). The length of the CDR3 is 17 residues. CDR1 and CDR2 (germline): LGHNA, YNFKEQ. Between the trimmed V and J ends, which lost 1 base and 3 bases, there was a span of 15 bases. The CDR3 protein is CASSQASKWGPNEKLFF. The CDR3 coding sequence is TGTGCCAGCAGCCAAGCGAGCAAGTGGGGGCCTAATGAAAAACTGTTTTTT.